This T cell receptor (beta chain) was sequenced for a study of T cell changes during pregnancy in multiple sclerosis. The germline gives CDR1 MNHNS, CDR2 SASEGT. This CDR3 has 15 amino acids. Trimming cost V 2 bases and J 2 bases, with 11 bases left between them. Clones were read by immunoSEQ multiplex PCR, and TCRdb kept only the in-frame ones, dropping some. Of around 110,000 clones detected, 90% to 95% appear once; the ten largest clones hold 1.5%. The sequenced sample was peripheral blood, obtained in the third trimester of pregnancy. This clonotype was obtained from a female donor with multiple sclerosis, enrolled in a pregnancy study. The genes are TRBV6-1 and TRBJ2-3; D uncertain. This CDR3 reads CASSERPEDTDTQYF. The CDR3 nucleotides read TGTGCCAGCAGTGAACGGCCAGAGGACACAGATACGCAGTATTTT.